One sample yielded the 3 T cell receptor beta chains listed below, sequenced in a study of cytomegalovirus exposure and HLA in healthy donors. Primers for the PCR totalled 60 Vbeta and 13 Jbeta. Sequencing was performed with immunoSEQ multiplex PCR; in TCRdb, only in-frame clones are kept and a portion is missing. The sample carries hundreds of thousands of clones, approximately 68% recorded once. The source material was PBMCs. The origin of the receptors is a woman in her thirties in good health and CMV-seronegative.

This chain connects TRBV25-1 to TRBJ1-1; D perhaps matches TRBD1 (5 bases). Trimming cost V 6 bases and J 3 bases, with 11 bases left between them. The V gene's germline CDR1 is MGHDK and CDR2 SYGVNS. The CDR3 has 13 amino acids. The CDR3 reads CASSGWDYTEAFF. CDR3 sequence (DNA): TGTGCCAGCAGCGGATGGGACTACACTGAAGCTTTCTTT. The complete variable domain, with remaining parts taken from reference TRBV25-1 and TRBJ1-1, reads EADIYQTPRYLVIGTGKKITLECSQTMGHDKMYWYQQDPGMELHLIHYSYGVNSTEKGDLSSESTVSRIRTEHFPLTLESARPSHTSQYLCASSGWDYTEAFFGQGTRLTVV.

This clone came up once. V is TRBV6-1 and J is TRBJ2-1, with 8 positions matching TRBD1. CDR1 and CDR2 from the germline V gene are MNHNS and SASEGT. This CDR3 spans 14 amino acids. The ends lost 4 bases at V and 6 bases at J; junction bases unmatched: 5. The CDR3 DNA reads TGTGCCAGCAGTGGAGGACAGGGAAGCAATGAGCAGTTCTTC. This translates into CASSGGQGSNEQFF.

The chain has TRBV6-6 and TRBJ1-2, with TRBD1 matching over 7 bases. Germline CDR1 is MNHNY and CDR2 is SVGAGI (reference sequence). The CDR3 runs 12 residues. With V trimmed by 10 bases and J by 3 bases, 5 bases remained unmatched. CDR3 sequence (DNA): TGTGCCATCGGGCAGGGGGACTATGGCTACACCTTC. It specifies CAIGQGDYGYTF.